A selection of T cell receptor beta chains follows, all from one sample in a study of blood T cell repertoires in COVID-19. Sequenced by immunoSEQ multiplex PCR; TCRdb stores in-frame clones only, minus some. Of more than 130,000 clones listed, approximately 87% are singletons. Sequencing was performed on peripheral blood. The receptors were sampled from a woman aged 40 to 50 with acute or convalescent COVID-19. Each CDR3 is given with its conserved first and last residue. D genes are given only for firm matches. Some rows mark clone size as missing; the rest say once, few, many or name a class of expanded clone.

CDR3 protein: CASSQALVGGETQYF
CDR3 DNA: TGTGCCAGCAGCCAAGCGTTGGTGGGAGGAGAGACCCAGTACTTC
clone size: once
J gene: TRBJ2-5
D gene: -
V gene: TRBV3-1/TRBV3-2
CDR3 length: 15

CDR3 protein: CASSPGLAGGYEQFF
CDR3 DNA: TGTGCCAGCAGCCCCGGACTAGCGGGGGGATATGAGCAGTTCTTC
clone size: -
J gene: TRBJ2-1
D gene: TRBD2
V gene: TRBV7-3
CDR3 length: 15

CDR3 protein: CASSLDTRAGSGNTIYF
CDR3 DNA: TGTGCCAGCAGCTTAGATACCAGGGCAGGCTCTGGAAACACCATATATTTT
clone size: -
J gene: TRBJ1-3
D gene: -
V gene: TRBV7-6
CDR3 length: 17

CDR3 protein: CSVEGGTSGGEGETQYF
CDR3 DNA: TGCAGCGTTGAAGGGGGGACTAGCGGAGGCGAAGGAGAGACCCAGTACTTC
clone size: -
J gene: TRBJ2-5
D gene: TRBD2
V gene: TRBV29-1
CDR3 length: 17

CDR3 protein: CAWSLGQAVDGYTF
CDR3 DNA: TGTGCCTGGAGTTTGGGACAGGCGGTTGATGGCTACACCTTC
clone size: -
J gene: TRBJ1-2
D gene: TRBD1
V gene: TRBV30
CDR3 length: 14

CDR3 protein: CASGFGQGRLNEQFF
CDR3 DNA: TGTGCTAGTGGTTTCGGACAGGGGCGGCTAAATGAGCAGTTCTTC
clone size: -
J gene: TRBJ2-1
D gene: TRBD1
V gene: TRBV12-5
CDR3 length: 15

CDR3 protein: CASSMEGVLTLHF
CDR3 DNA: TGCGCCAGCAGCATGGAGGGGGTTCTTACCCTCCACTTT
clone size: -
J gene: TRBJ1-6
D gene: -
V gene: TRBV5-1
CDR3 length: 13

CDR3 protein: CASSLGGVYGYTF
CDR3 DNA: TGTGCCAGCAGTTTGGGAGGGGTCTATGGCTACACCTTC
clone size: once
J gene: TRBJ1-2
D gene: -
V gene: TRBV27
CDR3 length: 13

CDR3 protein: CASSLELGGVFQGAYEQYF
CDR3 DNA: TGTGCCAGCAGCCTCGAACTCGGCGGGGTGTTTCAAGGGGCCTACGAGCAGTACTTC
clone size: -
J gene: TRBJ2-7
D gene: -
V gene: TRBV5-5
CDR3 length: 19

CDR3 protein: CASSSRPKGSGLAQETQYF
CDR3 DNA: TGTGCCAGCAGTTCACGCCCCAAGGGGTCGGGACTAGCCCAAGAGACCCAGTACTTC
clone size: -
J gene: TRBJ2-5
D gene: TRBD2
V gene: TRBV6-2/TRBV6-3
CDR3 length: 19

CDR3 protein: CATSDNRGDGGQPQHF
CDR3 DNA: TGTGCCACCAGTGACAACAGGGGCGATGGGGGTCAGCCCCAGCATTTT
clone size: -
J gene: TRBJ1-5
D gene: TRBD1
V gene: TRBV24-1
CDR3 length: 16

CDR3 protein: CASSAEGNLSYNEQFF
CDR3 DNA: TGTGCCAGCAGCGCGGAAGGAAACCTCTCCTACAATGAGCAGTTCTTC
clone size: -
J gene: TRBJ2-1
D gene: -
V gene: TRBV13
CDR3 length: 16

CDR3 protein: CASSGGQGARGGYTF
CDR3 DNA: TGTGCCAGCAGCGGAGGGCAGGGGGCGCGAGGGGGCTACACCTTC
clone size: -
J gene: TRBJ1-2
D gene: TRBD1
V gene: TRBV5-4
CDR3 length: 15

CDR3 protein: CASSPQQLAGTSSYNEQFF
CDR3 DNA: TGTGCCAGCAGCCCTCAGCAGCTAGCGGGGACGAGCTCCTACAATGAGCAGTTCTTC
clone size: -
J gene: TRBJ2-1
D gene: TRBD2
V gene: TRBV3-1/TRBV3-2
CDR3 length: 19

CDR3 protein: CASSQEEDRVYEQYF
CDR3 DNA: TGTGCCAGCAGCCAAGAAGAGGACAGGGTCTACGAGCAGTACTTC
clone size: -
J gene: TRBJ2-7
D gene: TRBD1
V gene: TRBV4-2
CDR3 length: 15

CDR3 protein: CASSYVQGNSPLHF
CDR3 DNA: TGTGCCAGCAGTTACGTGCAGGGAAATTCACCCCTCCACTTT
clone size: few
J gene: TRBJ1-6
D gene: -
V gene: TRBV6-5
CDR3 length: 14

CDR3 protein: CSVEGIQVTKNNYGYTF
CDR3 DNA: TGCAGCGTTGAAGGTATACAGGTTACTAAGAATAACTATGGCTACACCTTC
clone size: -
J gene: TRBJ1-2
D gene: -
V gene: TRBV29-1
CDR3 length: 17

CDR3 protein: CASRGQGYGELFF
CDR3 DNA: TGTGCCAGCAGAGGACAGGGGTATGGGGAGCTGTTTTTT
clone size: -
J gene: TRBJ2-2
D gene: TRBD1
V gene: TRBV5-8
CDR3 length: 13

CDR3 protein: CASSLEPSGRGEQYF
CDR3 DNA: TGTGCCAGCAGCTTAGAACCTAGCGGGAGGGGCGAGCAGTACTTC
clone size: -
J gene: TRBJ2-7
D gene: TRBD2
V gene: TRBV11-2
CDR3 length: 15

CDR3 protein: CASSYFAQGRNTEAFF
CDR3 DNA: TGTGCCAGCAGTTACTTCGCCCAGGGGCGGAACACTGAAGCTTTCTTT
clone size: -
J gene: TRBJ1-1
D gene: -
V gene: TRBV6-2/TRBV6-3
CDR3 length: 16

CDR3 protein: CASSLTGGSTDTQYF
CDR3 DNA: TGTGCCAGCAGCTTAACAGGGGGAAGCACAGATACGCAGTATTTT
clone size: once
J gene: TRBJ2-3
D gene: TRBD1
V gene: TRBV11-3
CDR3 length: 15

CDR3 protein: CASSPGPTVLNTEAFF
CDR3 DNA: TGTGCCAGCTCACCCGGTCCGACAGTTCTGAACACTGAAGCTTTCTTT
clone size: once
J gene: TRBJ1-1
D gene: -
V gene: TRBV18
CDR3 length: 16

CDR3 protein: CASSYGTGENYGYTF
CDR3 DNA: TGTGCCAGCAGCTACGGGACAGGCGAGAACTATGGCTACACCTTC
clone size: -
J gene: TRBJ1-2
D gene: TRBD1
V gene: TRBV11-2
CDR3 length: 15

CDR3 protein: CASSLRRLAGEETQYF
CDR3 DNA: TGTGCCAGCAGCTTAAGGAGACTAGCGGGAGAGGAGACCCAGTACTTC
clone size: -
J gene: TRBJ2-5
D gene: TRBD2
V gene: TRBV11-2
CDR3 length: 16

CDR3 protein: CASSRRGAANTGELFF
CDR3 DNA: TGTGCCAGCAGCCGTAGGGGCGCAGCTAACACCGGGGAGCTGTTTTTT
clone size: -
J gene: TRBJ2-2
D gene: -
V gene: TRBV11-2
CDR3 length: 16

CDR3 protein: CASSPTSGGNTGELFF
CDR3 DNA: TGCGCCAGCAGCCCCACTAGCGGGGGGAACACCGGGGAGCTGTTTTTT
clone size: -
J gene: TRBJ2-2
D gene: TRBD2
V gene: TRBV5-1
CDR3 length: 16

CDR3 protein: CASSRGHTNEKLFF
CDR3 DNA: TGTGCCAGCTCGAGGGGGCATACTAATGAAAAACTGTTTTTT
clone size: once
J gene: TRBJ1-4
D gene: TRBD1
V gene: TRBV28
CDR3 length: 14

CDR3 protein: CASSLTSTGRTEAFF
CDR3 DNA: TGTGCCAGCAGCTTAACGTCGACAGGGAGGACTGAAGCTTTCTTT
clone size: -
J gene: TRBJ1-1
D gene: TRBD1
V gene: TRBV7-3
CDR3 length: 15

CDR3 protein: CASSLSSTRHQRDEKLFF
CDR3 DNA: TGTGCCAGCAGCTTAAGTTCGACGAGACACCAGAGGGATGAAAAACTGTTTTTT
clone size: -
J gene: TRBJ1-4
D gene: -
V gene: TRBV7-9
CDR3 length: 18

CDR3 protein: CASIPSGQGSYGYTF
CDR3 DNA: TGTGCCAGTATCCCCTCGGGACAGGGAAGCTATGGCTACACCTTC
clone size: once
J gene: TRBJ1-2
D gene: TRBD1
V gene: TRBV19
CDR3 length: 15

CDR3 protein: CASTLAGSSYNEQFF
CDR3 DNA: TGTGCCAGCACCCTCGCGGGGAGCTCCTACAATGAGCAGTTCTTC
clone size: -
J gene: TRBJ2-1
D gene: -
V gene: TRBV7-8
CDR3 length: 15

CDR3 protein: CASSSGEGWGQPQHF
CDR3 DNA: TGTGCCAGCAGTTCCGGGGAGGGTTGGGGTCAGCCCCAGCATTTT
clone size: once
J gene: TRBJ1-5
D gene: -
V gene: TRBV28
CDR3 length: 15

CDR3 protein: CASSQLQSSGANVLTF
CDR3 DNA: TGTGCCAGCAGCCAACTACAGAGCTCTGGGGCCAACGTCCTGACTTTC
clone size: -
J gene: TRBJ2-6
D gene: -
V gene: TRBV14
CDR3 length: 16

CDR3 protein: CASSLDGASYEQYF
CDR3 DNA: TGTGCCAGCAGCTTAGATGGGGCCTCCTACGAGCAGTACTTC
clone size: -
J gene: TRBJ2-7
D gene: -
V gene: TRBV11-2
CDR3 length: 14

CDR3 protein: CAISEGLVTLDEQFF
CDR3 DNA: TGTGCCATCAGTGAAGGACTAGTGACCCTCGATGAGCAGTTCTTC
clone size: -
J gene: TRBJ2-1
D gene: TRBD2
V gene: TRBV10-3
CDR3 length: 15

CDR3 protein: CASTPTAGVSTEAFF
CDR3 DNA: TGTGCCAGCACTCCTACGGCAGGGGTGAGCACTGAAGCTTTCTTT
clone size: -
J gene: TRBJ1-1
D gene: -
V gene: TRBV6-5
CDR3 length: 15

CDR3 protein: CASSDLTGGNYGYTF
CDR3 DNA: TGCGCCAGCAGCGACCTGACAGGGGGAAACTATGGCTACACCTTC
clone size: -
J gene: TRBJ1-2
D gene: TRBD1
V gene: TRBV5-1
CDR3 length: 15

CDR3 protein: CASSWLVGGGSVQPQHF
CDR3 DNA: TGTGCCAGTAGTTGGTTGGTCGGAGGGGGCTCTGTTCAGCCCCAGCATTTT
clone size: -
J gene: TRBJ1-5
D gene: TRBD1
V gene: TRBV19
CDR3 length: 17

CDR3 protein: CASSQDAKGLAGLNEQFF
CDR3 DNA: TGCGCCAGCAGCCAAGATGCTAAGGGGCTAGCGGGGTTGAATGAGCAGTTCTTC
clone size: -
J gene: TRBJ2-1
D gene: TRBD2
V gene: TRBV4-3
CDR3 length: 18

CDR3 protein: CASSGRRQPTYGYTF
CDR3 DNA: TGTGCCAGCAGTGGAAGGAGGCAGCCAACTTATGGCTACACCTTC
clone size: once
J gene: TRBJ1-2
D gene: -
V gene: TRBV25-1
CDR3 length: 15

CDR3 protein: CASSIRDSDYNEQFF
CDR3 DNA: TGTGCCAGCAGCATTCGGGACAGTGACTACAATGAGCAGTTCTTC
clone size: -
J gene: TRBJ2-1
D gene: TRBD1
V gene: TRBV11-3
CDR3 length: 15

CDR3 protein: CASSQGGLTVNEQFF
CDR3 DNA: TGTGCCAGCAGCCAGGGGGGCCTGACGGTCAATGAGCAGTTCTTC
clone size: -
J gene: TRBJ2-1
D gene: -
V gene: TRBV7-3
CDR3 length: 15

CDR3 protein: CASSQTGTSGVYQETQYF
CDR3 DNA: TGTGCCAGCAGCCAAACCGGGACTAGCGGGGTTTACCAAGAGACCCAGTACTTC
clone size: once
J gene: TRBJ2-5
D gene: TRBD2
V gene: TRBV3-1/TRBV3-2
CDR3 length: 18

CDR3 protein: CASSLLTGQFF
CDR3 DNA: TGTGCCAGCAGTTTGTTAACGGGGCAGTTCTTC
clone size: many
J gene: TRBJ2-1
D gene: -
V gene: TRBV28
CDR3 length: 11

CDR3 protein: CASSSGGSSYNEQFF
CDR3 DNA: TGTGCCAGCAGCTCAGGCGGGAGCTCCTACAATGAGCAGTTCTTC
clone size: -
J gene: TRBJ2-1
D gene: TRBD2
V gene: TRBV7-2
CDR3 length: 15

CDR3 protein: CAWSVWGAEGYTF
CDR3 DNA: TGTGCCTGGAGTGTTTGGGGCGCGGAAGGCTACACCTTC
clone size: -
J gene: TRBJ1-2
D gene: -
V gene: TRBV30
CDR3 length: 13

CDR3 protein: CASSHPGMGGYTF
CDR3 DNA: TGCGCCAGCAGCCATCCAGGGATGGGGGGCTACACCTTC
clone size: -
J gene: TRBJ1-2
D gene: -
V gene: TRBV4-3
CDR3 length: 13

CDR3 protein: CASSPAYSGAKETQYF
CDR3 DNA: TGTGCCAGCAGCCCGGCATATAGCGGGGCAAAAGAGACCCAGTACTTC
clone size: -
J gene: TRBJ2-5
D gene: TRBD2
V gene: TRBV7-2
CDR3 length: 16

CDR3 protein: CASSHPERELEAFF
CDR3 DNA: TGCGCCAGCAGCCATCCGGAACGGGAGTTAGAAGCTTTCTTT
clone size: -
J gene: TRBJ1-1
D gene: -
V gene: TRBV4-1
CDR3 length: 14

CDR3 protein: CASSLGAGEYGYTF
CDR3 DNA: TGTGCCAGCAGCTTAGGAGCAGGCGAATATGGCTACACCTTC
clone size: -
J gene: TRBJ1-2
D gene: -
V gene: TRBV11-2
CDR3 length: 14

CDR3 protein: CASRFREETQYF
CDR3 DNA: TGTGCCAGCAGGTTCAGGGAAGAGACCCAGTACTTC
clone size: -
J gene: TRBJ2-5
D gene: -
V gene: TRBV6-1
CDR3 length: 12